One sample yielded the 30 T cell receptor beta chains listed below, sequenced in a study of blood T cell repertoires in COVID-19. Assay: immunoSEQ multiplex PCR; the TCRdb copy retains only in-frame clones and omits some. The table has a few hundred thousand clones, roughly 91% seen once. Sequencing input: peripheral blood. These receptors were collected from a man in his fifties with active or convalescent COVID-19.

This chain connects TRBV24-1 to TRBJ2-2; D not certain. In germline, CDR1 is KGHDR, CDR2 SFDVKD. Trimming took 6 bases from V and 2 from J, leaving 9 bases between them. CDR3 length: 14 amino acids. The CDR3 nucleotides are TGTGCCACCAGTCACAACAGCAACACCGGGGAGCTGTTTTTT. Its protein product is CATSHNSNTGELFF.

J is TRBJ2-7 and V is TRBV28; 9 bases agree with TRBD2. The CDR3 loop spans 14 amino acids. Germline values: CDR1 MDHEN, CDR2 SYDVKM. J was trimmed by 5 bases and V by 5 bases; bases with no gene match: 7. As DNA, the CDR3 is TGTGCCAGCAGTCCCGGTAGCGGGGGTAACGAGCAGTACTTC. Residues: CASSPGSGGNEQYF.

This clone turned up a few times. This chain links TRBV11-2 with TRBJ2-2, with D perhaps matching TRBD2 (6 bases). This CDR3 is built from 15 residues. V lost 2 bases and J lost 0, with 7 bases in between. CDR1 and CDR2 (germline): SGHAT, FQNNGV. The CDR3 reads CASSLLASNTGELFF. Written as DNA, the CDR3 is TGTGCCAGCAGCTTACTAGCGTCGAACACCGGGGAGCTGTTTTTT.

The V call is TRBV7-2, the J call TRBJ2-3, with D possibly TRBD2 on 6 matching bases. The CDR3 is 14 residues long. V was pared by 4 bases and J by 5 bases, with 13 bases between. Germline loops: CDR1 SGHTA, CDR2 FQGNSA. The CDR3 spells CASSSGLAVDTQYF. In DNA form, the CDR3 reads TGTGCCAGCAGCTCGGGACTGGCGGTAGATACGCAGTATTTT. Drawing the rest from reference TRBV7-2 and TRBJ2-3, the complete variable domain is GAGVSQSPSNKVTEKGKDVELRCDPISGHTALYWYRQSLGQGLEFLIYFQGNSAPDKSGLPSDRFSAERTGGSVSTLTIQRTQQEDSAVYLCASSSGLAVDTQYFGPGTRLTVL.

J is TRBJ2-5 and V is TRBV4-1; tentative D call: TRBD1 (5 bases). V was trimmed by 5 bases and J by 2 bases, leaving 12 bases between them. Per germline, CDR1 MGHRA and CDR2 YSYEKL. The CDR3 spans 14 residues. CDR3 DNA: TGCGCCAGCAGCTTATCAGGGTCGCAAGAGACCCAGTACTTC. Translating it yields CASSLSGSQETQYF.

The rearrangement uses TRBV3-1 (or the pseudogene TRBV3-2) and TRBJ2-1, with 7 nucleotides matching TRBD2. This CDR3 has 14 residues. V was pared by 1 base and J by 6 bases, with 3 bases of the junction left unmatched. The germline V gene encodes CDR1 LGHDT and CDR2 YNNKEL (reference sequence). The CDR3: CASSQVGGVNEQFF. The CDR3 nucleotides read TGTGCCAGCAGCCAAGTGGGAGGGGTCAATGAGCAGTTCTTC.

The chain couples TRBV19 to TRBJ1-2, with D perhaps matching TRBD1 (6 bases). The CDR3 covers 16 residues. Per germline, CDR1 LNHDA and CDR2 SQIVND (reference sequence). V was pared by 3 bases and J by 0 bases, with 14 bases between. The CDR3 loop is CASSMNRVSTNYGYTF. CDR3 in DNA: TGTGCCAGTAGTATGAACAGGGTCTCCACTAACTATGGCTACACCTTC.

This chain links TRBV2 with TRBJ2-4; 9 bases map to TRBD1. The V gene's germline CDR1 is SNHLY and CDR2 FYNNEI. The CDR3 extends over 14 amino acids. Trimming cost V 7 bases and J 8 bases; bases outside gene matches: 9. The CDR3 reads CASNAGQGRDIQYF. The CDR3, as DNA: TGTGCCAGCAATGCGGGACAGGGAAGAGACATTCAGTACTTC.

Details on this clone: Other DNA sequences from this sample encode an identical CDR3 as well. V is TRBV5-1 and J is TRBJ1-2; D gene ambiguous. This CDR3 spans 13 amino acids. Deletions cut 2 bases from V and 0 bases from J, with 5 bases between. Germline V gives CDR1 SGHRS, CDR2 YFSETQ. CDR3 sequence (DNA): TGCGCCAGCAGCTTAACAGCTAACTATGGCTACACCTTC. Amino acid sequence: CASSLTANYGYTF.

J is TRBJ1-5 and V is TRBV7-6; 7 bases map to TRBD1. The CDR3 has 13 residues. The V gene's germline CDR1 is SGHVS and CDR2 FNYEAQ. Losses at the gene ends were 5 bases for V and 5 bases for J; bases not matched to a gene: 3. The CDR3 is CASSVQGDQPQHF. The CDR3 bases are TGTGCCAGCAGCGTTCAGGGGGATCAGCCCCAGCATTTT.

V usage is TRBV9 and J usage is TRBJ2-6, with TRBD2 matching 12 bases. CDR3 length: 19 amino acids. The ends lost 2 bases at V and 1 base at J; junction bases unmatched: 7. The V gene's germline CDR1 is SGDLS and CDR2 YYNGEE. The CDR3 here is CASSVTRLAGASGANVLTF. The CDR3 DNA is TGTGCCAGCAGCGTCACAAGACTAGCGGGAGCTTCTGGGGCCAACGTCCTGACTTTC.

The chain links TRBV7-2 to TRBJ1-1, with D uncertain. The length of the CDR3 is 13 residues. The germline gives CDR1 SGHTA, CDR2 FQGNSA. V gave up 4 bases and J gave up 1 base, with 7 bases separating them. The CDR3 is CASSWGGNTEAFF. The DNA of the CDR3 is TGTGCCAGCAGCTGGGGAGGGAACACTGAAGCTTTCTTT. The complete variable domain, with remaining parts taken from reference TRBV7-2 and TRBJ1-1, reads GAGVSQSPSNKVTEKGKDVELRCDPISGHTALYWYRQSLGQGLEFLIYFQGNSAPDKSGLPSDRFSAERTGGSVSTLTIQRTQQEDSAVYLCASSWGGNTEAFFGQGTRLTVV.

About this clone: At one end, the junction sequence differs from germline, possibly due to a read error. The chain carries TRBV4-3 and TRBJ1-6, with D possibly TRBD1 on 5 matching bases. The CDR3 totals 13 residues. Germline loops: CDR1 LGHNA, CDR2 YSLEER. CDR3 in amino acids: CASSQDRWTLPAF. The CDR3 DNA reads TGCGCCAGCAGCCAAGATCGATGGACACTGCCCGCGTTT.

The V gene is TRBV10-3, the J gene TRBJ1-1; D is perhaps TRBD1 (5 bases). V dropped 2 bases and J dropped 3 bases, with 13 bases sitting between them. The CDR3 consists of 15 residues. Germline V lookup: CDR1 ENHRY, CDR2 SYGVKD. CDR3 sequence reads: CAISESKGSYTEAFF. The CDR3 DNA reads TGTGCCATCAGTGAGAGTAAGGGGTCCTACACTGAAGCTTTCTTT.

The chain is built from TRBV7-2 and TRBJ2-1; 7 nucleotides match TRBD2. Trimming at V came to 3 bases and at J to 0 bases, leaving 2 bases not matched to a gene. This CDR3 spans 15 amino acids. CDR1 and CDR2 (germline): SGHTA, FQGNSA. CDR3 amino acids: CASSFLADSYNEQFF. In DNA form, the CDR3 reads TGTGCCAGCAGCTTTCTAGCGGACTCCTACAATGAGCAGTTCTTC.

This clone was detected a few times. The CDR3 region is CASSKNRVGEKLFF. CDR3 DNA sequence: TGTGCCAGCAGTAAAAACAGGGTAGGCGAAAAACTGTTTTTT. The chain uses TRBV28 and TRBJ1-4; D may be TRBD1 (6 bases). Germline V gene lookup returns CDR1 MDHEN and CDR2 SYDVKM. CDR3 length equals 14 residues. V was cut by 5 bases and J by 8 bases, with 15 bases left in between.

The chain is built from TRBV28 and TRBJ1-1, with TRBD1 matching over 8 bases. This CDR3 contains 16 residues. Germline V gene sequence: CDR1 MDHEN, CDR2 SYDVKM. The ends lost 4 bases at V and 6 bases at J; junction bases unmatched: 13. The CDR3 nucleotides read TGTGCCAGCAGTTCCCCCAGGACAGGGAGGAGCGCTGAAGCTTTCTTT. Translation gives CASSSPRTGRSAEAFF.

The gene calls are TRBV11-2 and TRBJ2-5, with a weak D call TRBD1 (5 bases). V lost 5 bases, J lost 2 bases, and 15 bases lay in between. The CDR3 has 15 amino acids. Germline V gene lookup returns CDR1 SGHAT and CDR2 FQNNGV. The CDR3 reads CASSRGYGAQETQYF. The CDR3 DNA reads TGTGCCAGCAGCCGAGGATATGGGGCTCAAGAGACCCAGTACTTC.

The chain carries TRBV7-3 and TRBJ2-7; 13 positions agree with TRBD2. Germline V gene lookup returns CDR1 SGHTA and CDR2 FQGTGA. Trimming took 5 bases from V and 3 from J; bases not matched to a gene: 4. The CDR3 sequence is 15 residues long. The CDR3 region is CASSQGLAGDYEQYF. DNA for the CDR3: TGTGCCAGCAGCCAAGGACTAGCGGGAGACTACGAGCAGTACTTC.

The gene calls are TRBV29-1 and TRBJ2-5; TRBD2 matches 9 bases. The CDR3 is 15 amino acids. CDR1 and CDR2 (germline): SQVTM, ANQGSEA. CDR3 sequence reads: CRGGAAGGRGETQYF. CDR3 in DNA: TGCCGCGGGGGGGCCGCGGGGGGCCGGGGGGAGACCCAGTACTTC. Based on the CDR3 plus reference TRBV29-1 and TRBJ2-5, the full variable domain is SAVISQKPSRDICQRGTSLTIQCQVDSQVTMMFWYRQQPGQSLTLIATANQGSEATYESGFVIDKFPISRPNLTFSTLTVSNMSPEDSSIYLCRGGAAGGRGETQYFGPGTRLLVL.

The J gene is TRBJ1-5, the V gene TRBV7-8, with TRBD1 identical over 7 bases. Germline V CDR1 and CDR2: SGHVS, FQNEAQ. V shed 9 bases and J 4 bases; nucleotides not matched to a gene: 3. The CDR3 is 12 residues long. The CDR3 is CASKQGNQPQHF. CDR3 coding DNA: TGTGCCAGTAAACAGGGGAATCAGCCCCAGCATTTT.

This clone was observed a few times. The CDR3 sequence: CASSIKFPGGQPQHF. The CDR3, as DNA: TGTGCCAGTAGTATTAAGTTTCCAGGGGGTCAGCCCCAGCATTTT. V and J are TRBV19 and TRBJ1-5, with TRBD1 identical over 7 bases. The germline V gene has CDR1 LNHDA and CDR2 SQIVND (reference sequence). This CDR3 has 15 amino acids. Trimming removed 3 bases from V and 6 bases from J; junction bases left unmatched: 8.

V usage is TRBV18 and J usage is TRBJ1-5; the D is unclear. Germline CDR1 reads KGHSH; CDR2 reads LQKENI. The V gene lost 2 bases and the J gene lost 9 bases, with 8 bases spanning the gap. The length of the CDR3 is 12 residues. CDR3 nucleotides: TGTGCCAGCTCACCAAGTCCGGGGCCCCAGCATTTT. It encodes CASSPSPGPQHF. The whole variable domain, remainder taken from reference TRBV18 and TRBJ1-5, is NAGVMQNPRHLVRRRGQEARLRCSPMKGHSHVYWYRQLPEEGLKFMVYLQKENIIDESGMPKERFSAEFPKEGPSILRIQQVVRGDSAAYFCASSPSPGPQHFGDGTRLSIL.

J is TRBJ1-4 and V is TRBV7-3; D is unclear. From germline, CDR1 is SGHTA and CDR2 FQGTGA. V was clipped by 4 bases and J by 4 bases, with 13 bases between them. The CDR3 runs to 15 residues. CDR3 loop: CASSYWPGYNEKLFF. The CDR3, as DNA: TGTGCCAGCAGCTACTGGCCGGGATATAATGAAAAACTGTTTTTT.

The V call is TRBV28, the J call TRBJ1-1; TRBD1 matches 9 bases. Looked up from germline, CDR1 is MDHEN and CDR2 is SYDVKM. Trimming took 6 bases from V and 5 from J; bases not matched to a gene: 13. The CDR3 spans 16 residues. Here the CDR3 reads CASSLISGTGRTEAFF. CDR3 DNA sequence: TGTGCCAGCAGCTTGATTTCCGGGACAGGGAGGACTGAAGCTTTCTTT.

The CDR3 here is CASSKVTGYGYTF. The CDR3, as DNA: TGTGCCAGCAGCAAAGTCACAGGCTATGGCTACACCTTC. The rearrangement uses TRBV21-1 and TRBJ1-2; TRBD1, as called in the table, went unchecked against the DNA. TRBV21-1 is labeled a pseudogene. The CDR3 consists of 13 residues.

The chain has TRBV9 and TRBJ2-1; D is possibly TRBD1 (6 bases). This CDR3 is 16 amino acids long. The germline CDR1 and CDR2 sequences are SGDLS and YYNGEE. Trimming took off 0 bases at V and 5 bases at J, with 15 bases between the two ends. The CDR3 DNA is TGTGCCAGCAGCGTAGGCGGCAGGGGTATTGACAATGAGCAGTTCTTC. This gives the protein CASSVGGRGIDNEQFF.

The sample holds one count of this clone. The chain combines TRBV5-6 with TRBJ1-6; possibly TRBD1 for D (6 bases). Trimming cost V 3 bases and J 5 bases, with 12 bases left between them. CDR1 and CDR2 from the germline V gene are SGHDT and YYEEEE. The CDR3 runs 15 residues. The chain's CDR3 is CASSSATGHNSPLHF. The CDR3 nucleotides read TGTGCCAGCAGCTCCGCGACAGGCCATAATTCACCCCTCCACTTT.

The chain is built from TRBV2 and TRBJ1-1, with D hard to call. The germline V gene has CDR1 SNHLY and CDR2 FYNNEI. The CDR3 is 13 amino acids. V lost 3 bases, J lost 0 bases, and 5 bases lay in between. Written as DNA, the CDR3 is TGTGCCAGCAGTGACCAGATGAACACTGAAGCTTTCTTT. Translation gives CASSDQMNTEAFF.

V gene TRBV28 combines with J gene TRBJ1-5; TRBD1 aligns across 7 bases. V shed 7 bases and J 4 bases; nucleotides not matched to a gene: 10. Germline assignment: CDR1 MDHEN and CDR2 SYDVKM. The CDR3 runs to 15 residues. CDR3 protein: CASKKGDRFNQPQHF. The CDR3 nucleotides are TGTGCCAGCAAAAAGGGGGACAGATTTAATCAGCCCCAGCATTTT.